This T cell receptor beta chain was recorded in a study of T cells in Graves' hyperthyroidism and ophthalmopathy. TCR beta CDR3 regions were amplified from RNA. The TCR CDR3 first-round RT-PCR relied on the HTBI primer set. TCRdb processed the multiplex PCR reads anew with MiXCR; each CDR3 protein has one entry. The sample includes 700,000 or so distinct CDR3 sequences, around 17% of them seen just once. The definition of stable Graves' hyperthyroidism was no ophthalmopathy progression within 18 months. The hyperthyroidism patients had all been newly diagnosed, and their disease duration was under 2 months. Their ages ranged from 18 to 65 years. This clonotype was counted at least ten times. The origin of this receptor is a man between 18 and 29 years old with Graves' hyperthyroidism. The sequencing input was blood.

The CDR3 reads CAAARTELSGELFF. Written as DNA, the CDR3 is TGTGCCGCCGCACGCACGGAGCTGAGCGGGGAGCTGTTTTTT. The chain combines TRBV12-3 or TRBV12-4 with TRBJ2-2; no reliable D call. CDR3 length equals 14 residues. V shed 11 bases and J shed 7 bases, with 20 bases lying between them.